The 17 T cell receptor beta chains presented below share a single source sample, sequenced in a study of T cells in Graves' hyperthyroidism and ophthalmopathy. Amplification of TCR beta CDR3 regions used RNA as the template. A first-round RT-PCR of the TCR CDR3 used the HTBI primer set. TCRdb analysed the multiplex PCR reads with MiXCR anew, one entry per CDR3 protein. The repertoire holds more than 300,000 distinct CDR3 sequences, with roughly 13% as singletons. Sample: blood. These receptor sequences come from a woman between 18 and 29 years old with Graves' hyperthyroidism.

The chain links TRBV7-3 to TRBJ2-3; D is perhaps TRBD1 (5 bases). Between the trimmed V and J ends, which lost 6 bases and 1 base, there was a span of 11 bases. From germline, CDR1 is SGHTA and CDR2 FQGTGA. The CDR3 is 14 amino acids. The CDR3 region is CASRHVQGTDTQYF. CDR3 coding DNA: TGTGCCAGCAGACACGTACAGGGCACAGATACGCAGTATTTT.

This clonotype was counted at least ten times. The chain uses TRBV4-2 and TRBJ2-7; 8 bases are shared with TRBD2. CDR3 length: 14 amino acids. Looked up from germline, CDR1 is LGHNA and CDR2 is YNFKEQ. Losses at the gene ends were 4 bases for V and 6 bases for J; bases not matched to a gene: 8. The CDR3 loop is CASSRTSTLAEQYF. The CDR3 region has the DNA TGTGCCAGCAGCCGGACTAGCACTCTCGCCGAGCAGTACTTC.

At least ten counts were recorded for this clonotype. CDR3 loop: CASSRGLSWSSGNTIYF. The CDR3 nucleotides are TGTGCCAGTTCCAGGGGGCTATCCTGGAGCTCTGGAAACACCATATATTTT. The genes are TRBV6-1 and TRBJ1-3; the match to TRBD1 covers 8 bases. Looked up from germline, CDR1 is MNHNS and CDR2 is SASEGT. This CDR3 contains 17 residues. J was trimmed by 0 bases and V by 9 bases; bases with no gene match: 13.

This clonotype was detected many times. The genes are TRBV29-1 and TRBJ2-2, with D uncertain. This CDR3 region has 13 residues. Germline V gene data show CDR1 as SQVTM and CDR2 as ANQGSEA. The CDR3 DNA is TGCACCGTACCGTCAGAGAACACCGGGGAGCTGTTTTTT. Amino acid sequence: CTVPSENTGELFF.

This clonotype was seen at least ten times. CDR3 nucleotide sequence: TGTGCCAGCAGCAACAGGGCTTATAGCAATCAGCCCCAGCATTTT. Translating it yields CASSNRAYSNQPQHF. This sequence joins TRBV28 and TRBJ1-5; the D gene is possibly TRBD1 (6 bases). V was clipped by 6 bases and J by 0 bases, with 12 bases between them. Germline lookup yields CDR1 MDHEN and CDR2 SYDVKM. The CDR3 is made up of 15 amino acids.

This clonotype has a count of ten or more. The V and J genes are TRBV5-8 and TRBJ1-1; D not certain. The CDR3 contains 13 residues. CDR1 is SGHTS and CDR2 is YDEGEE in the germline V gene. Trimming took off 1 base at V and 6 bases at J, with 10 bases between the two ends. CDR3 bases: TGTGCCAGCAGCTTGTATGGATCGCCTGAAGCTTTCTTT. Its protein product is CASSLYGSPEAFF.

In this sample, this clonotype turned up many times. The chain joins TRBV3-1 to TRBJ1-1; unclear D gene. The V gene lost 1 base and the J gene lost 3 bases, with 15 bases spanning the gap. Germline V gene sequence: CDR1 LGHDT, CDR2 YNNKEL (reference sequence). The CDR3 runs to 16 residues. The CDR3 DNA reads as TGTGCCAGCAGCCAAGGTCTCTGGGTACGGGACACTGAAGCTTTCTTT. It is translated as CASSQGLWVRDTEAFF. Filled out from reference TRBV3-1 and TRBJ1-1, the complete variable domain reads DTAVSQTPKYLVTQMGNDKSIKCEQNLGHDTMYWYKQDSKKFLKIMFSYNNKELIINETVPNRFSPKSPDKAHLNLHINSLELGDSAVYFCASSQGLWVRDTEAFFGQGTRLTVV.

In this sample, this clonotype turned up many times. The chain has TRBV5-1 and TRBJ2-2, with 10 positions matching TRBD1. The junction had 5 bases not matched to a gene; V was cut back by 6 bases and J by 3 bases. This CDR3 spans 15 amino acids. CDR1 and CDR2 from the germline V gene are SGHRS and YFSETQ. CDR3 residues: CASIKGTGDTGELFF. DNA for the CDR3: TGCGCCAGCATAAAGGGGACAGGGGACACCGGGGAGCTGTTTTTT.

The rearrangement uses TRBV7-9 and TRBJ1-2; no definite D call. The length of the CDR3 is 17 residues. Germline V gene data show CDR1 as SEHNR and CDR2 as FQNEAQ (reference sequence). V was clipped by 4 bases and J by 0 bases, with 18 bases between them. The CDR3 DNA follows: TGTGCCAGCAGCTCCCCGGCGCAAGCACCAGCTAACTATGGCTACACCTTC. It yields the protein CASSSPAQAPANYGYTF. The full variable domain, completed using reference TRBV7-9 and TRBJ1-2, is DTGVSQNPRHKITKRGQNVTFRCDPISEHNRLYWYRQTLGQGPEFLTYFQNEAQLEKSRLLSDRFSAERPKGSFSTLEIQRTEQGDSAMYLCASSSPAQAPANYGYTFGSGTRLTVV.

At least ten counts were recorded for this clonotype. One end of the junction is discordant with germline, which a read error may explain. The chain uses TRBV28 and TRBJ1-2; 8 bases align to TRBD1. The CDR3 is 15 amino acids. CDR1 is MDHEN and CDR2 is SYDVKM in the germline V gene. The CDR3: CASSLPTGDNYDYTF. The DNA for the CDR3 is TGTGCCAGCAGTCTCCCGACAGGGGATAACTATGACTACACCTTC.

CDR3 protein: CASSVGLAGVAGELFF. CDR3 nucleotide sequence: TGTGCCAGCTCAGTGGGACTAGCGGGAGTGGCCGGGGAGCTGTTTTTT. The chain joins TRBV18 to TRBJ2-2; TRBD2 matches 14 bases. V was clipped by 5 bases and J by 6 bases; unmatched bases: 5. CDR1 and CDR2 from the germline V gene are KGHSH and LQKENI. CDR3 length: 16 residues.

The chain has TRBV10-3 and TRBJ1-5; tentatively, D is TRBD1 (5 bases). With 5 bases removed from V and 1 base from J, the gap between germline ends came to 9 bases. The germline V gene encodes CDR1 ENHRY and CDR2 SYGVKD. This CDR3 spans 14 amino acids. The CDR3 bases are TGTGCCATCAGTACCAGGGAAAGCAATCAGCCCCAGCATTTT. It specifies CAISTRESNQPQHF.

V usage is TRBV27 and J usage is TRBJ2-3, with TRBD2 identical over 9 bases. V shed 4 bases, J shed 8 bases, and the junction held 16 bases outside the gene matches. The CDR3 length is 17 residues. Per germline, CDR1 MNHEY and CDR2 SMNVEV (reference sequence). The CDR3 spells CASSSPYSGSSYATQYF. CDR3 in DNA: TGTGCCAGCAGTTCGCCCTATAGCGGGAGTAGTTATGCTACGCAGTATTTT.

In its sample, this clonotype was seen many times. This chain links TRBV27 with TRBJ2-1, with 7 bases matching TRBD1. After removal of 5 bases from V and 4 bases from J, the junction contained 8 bases not matched to a gene. CDR3 length equals 15 residues. The V gene's germline CDR1 is MNHEY and CDR2 SMNVEV (reference sequence). The CDR3 nucleotides are TGTGCCAGCAGTCCGGGACAGAGCCGATACAATGAGCAGTTCTTC. It is translated as CASSPGQSRYNEQFF.

This clonotype was seen repeatedly, ten times or more. The chain is built from TRBV27 and TRBJ2-1; TRBD2 matches 8 bases. After removal of 3 bases from V and 5 bases from J, the junction contained 9 bases not matched to a gene. This CDR3 contains 16 residues. CDR1 and CDR2 (germline): MNHEY, SMNVEV (reference sequence). CDR3 sequence reads: CASSFDSGETNNEQFF. The CDR3 bases are TGTGCCAGCAGTTTCGATAGCGGGGAAACCAACAATGAGCAGTTCTTC.

This clonotype appeared many times. This chain connects TRBV6-2 or TRBV6-3 to TRBJ2-5; weak D call: TRBD2 (6 bases). The V end lost 5 bases, the J end lost 1 base, and 11 bases lay between the germline ends. Germline V gene data show CDR1 as MNHEY and CDR2 as SVGEGT. The CDR3 runs 14 residues. In nucleotides, the CDR3 is TGTGCCAGCAGTAGGAGGGACGCCCAAGAGACCCAGTACTTC. Translated: CASSRRDAQETQYF.

This clonotype occurred a few times. This sequence joins TRBV5-6 and TRBJ2-1; D ambiguous. The germline V gene has CDR1 SGHDT and CDR2 YYEEEE. This CDR3 spans 11 amino acids. The V gene lost 4 bases and the J gene lost 9 bases, with 8 bases spanning the gap. For the CDR3, the DNA is TGTGCCAGCAGCCGATTTGGTGAGCAGTTCTTC. This translates into CASSRFGEQFF.